This TCR beta chain was sequenced in a study of CD8 T cells in Susac syndrome. Study summary: There were Susac syndrome patients who were therapy-naive at blood draw, others on corticosteroids, and others on intravenous immunoglobulin alone.

Patients with Susac syndrome met diagnostic criteria defined recently for definite or probable disease. FACS was used to enrich TEMRA cells, whereas the CD8+ and CD4+ T cells were obtained by negative isolation. V was pared by 3 bases and J by 3 bases, with 5 bases between. The CDR3 has 12 amino acids. The germline V gene has CDR1 SGHTA and CDR2 FQGNSA. An input of about 0.5 to 1 ug of RNA was subjected to reverse transcription using random hexamers. By means of immunoSEQ multiplex PCR, TCR beta CDR3 spanning 54 Vbeta and 13 Jbeta underwent amplification. TCRdb reprocessed the immunoSEQ multiplex PCR reads with MiXCR, giving one entry per CDR3 protein. The profile shows about 200,000 distinct CDR3 sequences, 91% of them singletons.

V gene TRBV7-2 combines with J gene TRBJ1-2; D is uncertain. The receptor comes from a human donor with Susac syndrome. Material for sequencing was CD4+ T cells from PBMCs. The CDR3 spells CASSLYDYGYTF. DNA of the CDR3: TGTGCCAGCAGCTTGTATGACTATGGCTACACCTTC. The full variable domain, with the rest looked up from reference TRBV7-2 and TRBJ1-2, is GAGVSQSPSNKVTEKGKDVELRCDPISGHTALYWYRQSLGQGLEFLIYFQGNSAPDKSGLPSDRFSAERTGGSVSTLTIQRTQQEDSAVYLCASSLYDYGYTFGSGTRLTVV.